This entry lists 21 T cell receptor beta chains sequenced from one sample in a study of shared clonotypes between healthy human individuals. The table came from immunoSEQ multiplex PCR; TCRdb's copy has only in-frame clones and leaves some out. The repertoire consists of around 510,000 clones, with about 96% occurring once and the leading ten covering 0.05% to 0.08%. What was sequenced was naive CD4+ T cells sorted from blood. Subset denoted: CD45RA+ positively selected. Receptors originate from a woman in her twenties or thirties in good health.

The chain uses TRBV7-9 and TRBJ2-2; 12 nucleotides line up with TRBD1. Germline CDR1 is SEHNR and CDR2 is FQNEAQ (reference sequence). The CDR3 length is 19 residues. The V gene end was trimmed by 4 bases and the J gene end by 4 bases; junction bases not matched to a gene: 13. CDR3 nucleotide sequence: TGTGCCAGCAGCTCTCCGTTTGAGGGACAGGGGGCGCGCACCGGGGAGCTGTTTTTT. Translated: CASSSPFEGQGARTGELFF.

V usage is TRBV5-6 and J usage is TRBJ1-2; D perhaps matches TRBD1 (5 bases). Trimming shortened V by 0 bases and J by 8 bases, and 17 bases separated the two germline ends. This CDR3 is 15 amino acids long. Germline V gene sequence: CDR1 SGHDT, CDR2 YYEEEE. This CDR3 reads CASSLAPGTSTGYTF. The CDR3, as DNA: TGTGCCAGCAGCTTGGCCCCTGGGACGTCGACCGGCTACACCTTC.

The genes are TRBV5-1 and TRBJ2-1; 7 bases fit TRBD1. CDR3 size: 13 residues. CDR1 is SGHRS, CDR2 YFSETQ, per germline. The trim removed 3 bases at V and 8 bases at J, leaving 5 bases unmatched. The CDR3 DNA is TGCGCCAGCAGCTCAAACGGACAGGATGAGCAGTTCTTC. Translated, it gives CASSSNGQDEQFF.

The count of this clone is one. The chain joins TRBV10-2 to TRBJ1-4; no firm D call. The V and J ends lost 3 bases and 0 bases respectively, with 14 bases between them. CDR3 size: 17 residues. The germline gives CDR1 WSHSY, CDR2 SAAADI. CDR3 sequence: CASSDLIRGPTNEKLFF. Written as DNA, the CDR3 is TGCGCCAGCAGTGATTTAATCCGGGGTCCAACTAATGAAAAACTGTTTTTT.

V usage is TRBV30 and J usage is TRBJ2-2; the D gene is possibly TRBD2 (6 bases). In germline, CDR1 is GTSNPN, CDR2 SVGIG (reference sequence). The V end lost 8 bases, the J end lost 3 bases, and 22 bases lay between the germline ends. This CDR3 is built from 16 residues. The CDR3 loop is CAGSILPGVDTGELFF. The CDR3 nucleotides are TGTGCCGGGTCAATCTTGCCGGGAGTGGACACCGGGGAGCTGTTTTTT.

V gene TRBV28 combines with J gene TRBJ2-5; no firm D call. The length of the CDR3 is 13 residues. Germline lookup yields CDR1 MDHEN and CDR2 SYDVKM. V gave up 2 bases and J gave up 11 bases, with 15 bases separating them. This CDR3 is CASSLNLPREQYF. The CDR3 DNA follows: TGTGCCAGCAGTTTAAATCTCCCACGTGAGCAGTACTTC.

The gene calls are TRBV2 and TRBJ1-1, with D unresolved. This CDR3 is 14 amino acids long. V lost 0 bases and J 7 bases, leaving 12 bases between the germline ends. Looked up from germline, CDR1 is SNHLY and CDR2 is FYNNEI. CDR3: CASSEARRPLEAFF. The CDR3 DNA sequence: TGTGCCAGCAGTGAAGCGAGACGACCTCTTGAAGCTTTCTTT.

The CDR3 spells CAIKKQGAPTEAFF. The CDR3 bases are TGTGCCATCAAGAAACAGGGGGCGCCGACTGAAGCTTTCTTT. The chain has TRBV10-3 and TRBJ1-1; 9 bases align to TRBD1. The germline V gene has CDR1 ENHRY and CDR2 SYGVKD. This CDR3 has 14 amino acids. J was trimmed by 5 bases and V by 7 bases; bases with no gene match: 8.

The rearrangement joins TRBV30 to TRBJ1-2; D might be TRBD1 (5 bases). Looked up from germline, CDR1 is GTSNPN and CDR2 is SVGIG (reference sequence). V was trimmed by 4 bases and J by 10 bases, leaving 22 bases between them. CDR3 length equals 14 residues. The CDR3 DNA sequence: TGTGCCTGGACGATGAGGGACGGCAGTGTAAACTACACCTTC. Residues: CAWTMRDGSVNYTF.

The V and J genes are TRBV28 and TRBJ1-4; D gene ambiguous. The V and J ends lost 3 bases and 8 bases respectively, with 16 bases between them. The CDR3 has 15 residues. CDR1 and CDR2 (germline): MDHEN, SYDVKM. CDR3 sequence reads: CASSFRWKEPEKLFF. CDR3 DNA: TGTGCCAGCAGTTTTAGATGGAAGGAGCCAGAAAAACTGTTTTTT.

The genes are TRBV5-6 and TRBJ1-1; TRBD1 is a possible D gene (5 bases). The CDR3 has 14 residues. Per the germline V gene, CDR1 is SGHDT and CDR2 is YYEEEE. V was pared by 4 bases and J by 2 bases, with 12 bases between. CDR3 in DNA: TGTGCCAGCAGCCGGGGACGGCCTAACACTGAAGCTTTCTTT. Amino acid sequence: CASSRGRPNTEAFF.

The V gene is TRBV10-3, the J gene TRBJ1-2; 8 positions agree with TRBD1. CDR3 size: 16 residues. Germline CDR1 ENHRY, CDR2 SYGVKD. J gave up 7 bases and V 6 bases, and 16 bases lay outside the gene matches. The CDR3 loop is CAIRPDRAGQTGGYTF. DNA of the CDR3: TGTGCCATCAGACCGGACAGGGCGGGTCAAACTGGTGGCTACACCTTC.

The rearrangement joins TRBV19 to TRBJ1-5, with a weak D call TRBD1 (6 bases). V was shortened by 4 bases and J by 5 bases, with 15 bases between the two germline ends. There are 15 residues in the CDR3. CDR1 and CDR2 (germline): LNHDA, SQIVND (reference sequence). The CDR3 spells CASSTGNRDDQPQHF. The CDR3 nucleotides read TGTGCCAGTAGTACTGGCAACAGGGATGATCAGCCCCAGCATTTT.

This clone has just one count. Written as DNA, the CDR3 is TGTGCCAGCAGCCGGCTAGCGGACTCCTACGAGCAGTACTTC. Translation gives CASSRLADSYEQYF. The chain employs TRBV6-6 and TRBJ2-5, with 7 nucleotides matching TRBD2. Matching the DNA end better, TRBJ2-7 makes the J call doubtful. The CDR3 runs 14 residues. The germline gives CDR1 MNHNY, CDR2 SVGAGI (reference sequence).

This sequence joins TRBV6-6 and TRBJ1-4; 10 bases align to TRBD1. Trimming at V came to 4 bases and at J to 0 bases, leaving 2 bases not matched to a gene. The germline V gene has CDR1 MNHNY and CDR2 SVGAGI (reference sequence). The CDR3 runs to 16 residues. CDR3 DNA sequence: TGTGCCAGCAGTTGGACAGGGGGGGCAACTAATGAAAAACTGTTTTTT. This sequence encodes CASSWTGGATNEKLFF.

This sequence joins TRBV11-2 and TRBJ2-7; D gene uncertain. The CDR3 is made up of 17 amino acids. Trimming took 2 bases from V and 2 from J, leaving 19 bases between them. Germline V gene data show CDR1 as SGHAT and CDR2 as FQNNGV. This CDR3 reads CASSLLSNTAETYEQYF. The CDR3, as DNA: TGTGCCAGCAGCTTACTCTCCAACACGGCTGAGACCTACGAGCAGTACTTC.

V and J are TRBV5-1 and TRBJ2-5, with D perhaps matching TRBD1 (5 bases). The better agreement between TRBJ2-7 and the DNA end casts doubt on the J call. Germline V gene sequence: CDR1 SGHRS, CDR2 YFSETQ. The CDR3 spans 12 residues. The CDR3 DNA follows: TGCGCCAGCAGCTCTCAGGGCTACGAGCAGTACTTC. As protein: CASSSQGYEQYF.

The V and J genes are TRBV11-2 and TRBJ2-4; 9 bases agree with TRBD1. V gave up 3 bases and J gave up 6 bases; unmatched junction bases: 3. The CDR3 runs to 14 residues. Germline V gene lookup returns CDR1 SGHAT and CDR2 FQNNGV. The CDR3 DNA follows: TGTGCCAGCAGCTTGACGACAGGGGGAAACATTCAGTACTTC. This sequence encodes CASSLTTGGNIQYF.

This chain uses TRBV27 with TRBJ2-3; 11 bases are shared with TRBD2. Germline lookup yields CDR1 MNHEY and CDR2 SMNVEV (reference sequence). Unmatched junction bases numbered 9, after V lost 6 bases and J lost 4 bases. The CDR3 is 16 amino acids. The CDR3 DNA sequence: TGTGCCAGCAGCCGACTAGCGGGGCCGACAGCAGATACGCAGTATTTT. Translated: CASSRLAGPTADTQYF.

This rearrangement joins TRBV30 to TRBJ2-7, with D possibly being TRBD1 or TRBD2 (6 bases each). The germline V and J ends were trimmed by 4 bases and 6 bases, with 19 bases remaining between them. The CDR3 loop spans 14 amino acids. The germline V gene has CDR1 GTSNPN and CDR2 SVGIG (reference sequence). In DNA form, the CDR3 reads TGTGCCTGGACCCCTGGTAGGGGGGAAAGCGAGCAGTACTTC. Protein: CAWTPGRGESEQYF.

Note on this clone: At the DNA level, this CDR3 is encoded by other sequences in the same sample as well. The chain carries TRBV18 and TRBJ1-2; TRBD1 is a possible D gene (5 bases). V was cut by 2 bases and J by 8 bases, with 9 bases left in between. The CDR3 covers 12 residues. Per the germline V gene, CDR1 is KGHSH and CDR2 is LQKENI. The CDR3 DNA is TGTGCCAGCTCACCATCCCGGGACGGCTACACCTTC. This gives the protein CASSPSRDGYTF. The full variable domain, with the rest looked up from reference TRBV18 and TRBJ1-2, is NAGVMQNPRHLVRRRGQEARLRCSPMKGHSHVYWYRQLPEEGLKFMVYLQKENIIDESGMPKERFSAEFPKEGPSILRIQQVVRGDSAAYFCASSPSRDGYTFGSGTRLTVV.